The rows below give T cell receptor beta chains drawn from one sample of a study of Graves' ophthalmopathy and Graves' hyperthyroidism. Each CDR3 protein is one row after TCRdb ran MiXCR on the multiplex PCR reads. The sample has hundreds of thousands of distinct CDR3 sequences, 15% to 17% seen once. Sequencing was performed on peripheral blood. Receptor source: a woman in her late teens or twenties with stable Graves' hyperthyroidism. CDR3s include the opening cysteine and the closing phenylalanine or tryptophan. The order of the fields is J gene, V gene, clone size, D gene, CDR3 protein, CDR3 DNA. The D gene is left open where the match is weak. Some rows mark clone size as missing; the rest say once, few, many or name a class of expanded clone.

TRBJ2-5,TRBV10-3,many,.,CAIRGTTRQETQYF,TGTGCCATCAGGGGAACCACGCGCCAAGAGACCCAGTACTTC
TRBJ2-7,TRBV7-8,many,.,CASSRDTLYEQYF,TGTGCCAGCAGCAGGGACACTCTCTACGAGCAGTACTTC
TRBJ2-7,TRBV11-2,few,TRBD2,CASSWQRGGFYEQYF,TGTGCCAGCAGTTGGCAGCGGGGGGGCTTTTACGAGCAGTACTTC
TRBJ1-5,TRBV6-1,many,.,CASSEEGDQPQHF,TGTGCCAGCAGTGAGGAAGGGGATCAGCCCCAGCATTTT
TRBJ2-2,TRBV20-1,.,.,CSAKGPYGELFF,TGCAGTGCTAAGGGACCCTACGGGGAGCTGTTTTTT
TRBJ1-1,TRBV6-1,.,.,CASRLLAGGTEAFF,TGTGCCAGCAGACTGCTAGCGGGGGGCACTGAAGCTTTCTTT
TRBJ1-1,TRBV10-3,many,TRBD1,CAISESSWDSGTEAFF,TGTGCCATCAGTGAGTCGAGCTGGGACAGTGGCACTGAAGCTTTCTTT
TRBJ1-4,TRBV12-3/TRBV12-4,few,TRBD1,CASSPGTGHEKLFF,TGTGCCAGCAGTCCCGGGACAGGGCATGAAAAACTGTTTTTT
TRBJ1-2,TRBV3-1,few,.,CASSQDLLGLYGYTF,TGTGCCAGCAGCCAAGATCTTTTGGGTCTCTATGGCTACACCTTC
TRBJ1-5,TRBV15,many,.,CATKWGQGVDQPQHF,TGTGCCACGAAGTGGGGCCAAGGAGTGGATCAGCCCCAGCATTTT
TRBJ2-7,TRBV12-3/TRBV12-4,.,.,CASRAQGGEQYF,TGTGCCAGCAGGGCCCAAGGGGGCGAGCAGTACTTC
TRBJ2-5,TRBV6-5,.,TRBD1,CATRATGEETQYF,TGTGCCACTCGAGCTACAGGGGAAGAGACCCAGTACTTC
TRBJ2-5,TRBV20-1,few,.,CSAIEAIQETQYF,TGCAGTGCTATCGAGGCCATACAAGAGACCCAGTACTTC
TRBJ2-5,TRBV11-2,.,.,CASSLAVGHGETQYF,TGTGCCAGCAGCTTAGCAGTCGGACACGGCGAGACCCAGTACTTC
TRBJ2-1,TRBV7-3,.,.,CASNLTGAGPPEQFF,TGTGCCAGCAACTTAACTGGGGCCGGGCCCCCGGAGCAGTTCTTC
TRBJ2-7,TRBV11-1,.,.,CASSLAWDGQYF,TGTGCCAGCAGCTTAGCATGGGACGGGCAGTACTTC
TRBJ1-1,TRBV29-1,few,TRBD1,CSVEARQGGEAFF,TGCAGCGTTGAAGCGAGACAGGGTGGTGAAGCTTTCTTT
TRBJ1-2,TRBV19,many,.,CASSMGGLANYGYTF,TGTGCCAGTAGTATGGGGGGCCTTGCTAACTATGGCTACACCTTC
TRBJ1-1,TRBV5-1,many,.,CASSLATGWSAEAFF,TGCGCCAGCAGCCTGGCTACAGGGTGGTCAGCTGAAGCTTTCTTT
TRBJ2-4,TRBV19,few,TRBD1,CASRLPGQGNIQYF,TGTGCCAGTAGATTGCCCGGACAGGGAAACATTCAGTACTTC
TRBJ2-5,TRBV2,many,.,CASAIGFSMETQYF,TGTGCCTCTGCTATTGGTTTTTCGATGGAGACCCAGTACTTC
TRBJ2-2,TRBV5-1,many,.,CASSLALDGELFF,TGCGCCAGCAGCTTGGCCTTGGACGGGGAGCTGTTTTTT